This T cell receptor (beta chain) was captured in a study of shared clonotypes between healthy human individuals. Germline CDR1 SGHNT, CDR2 YYREEE (reference sequence). V lost 6 bases, J lost 4 bases, and 6 bases stayed unmatched. This CDR3 spans 13 amino acids. Findings and caveats of the study: Relative to their counterparts shared across all four donors, non-shared clonotypes exhibited diminished generation probabilities.

Details on this clone: What it binds is not known.

CD45RO-negative cells were positively selected for CCR7, leaving out terminally differentiated effector memory CD45RA+ cells. Donors were healthy HIV-negative adults without recently reported acute infections or vaccinations. Sorted-subset replicate PCRs used around 200 ng of genomic DNA. This amount corresponded to 33,000 or so T cell genomes. Sequenced by immunoSEQ multiplex PCR; TCRdb stores in-frame clones only, minus some. The profile shows 550,000 to 750,000 clones, under 95% of them singletons. The V and J genes are TRBV5-4 and TRBJ1-2, with TRBD1 matching over 7 bases. The sequenced sample consisted of naive CD8+ T cells sorted from blood. The TCR was taken from a man aged 25 to 45 in good health. In DNA, the CDR3 is TGTGCCAGCAACGACAGGGTATCCTATGGCTACACCTTC. Translation: CASNDRVSYGYTF.